The 26 T cell receptor beta chains below come from one sample, sequenced in a study of cytomegalovirus exposure and HLA in healthy donors. Use of 60 Vbeta and 13 Jbeta primers characterized the PCR. The data were produced by immunoSEQ multiplex PCR, yet TCRdb's version contains in-frame clones alone and is incomplete. The sample has 150,000 or so clones, approximately 81% seen once. The specimen sequenced was PBMCs. These receptors were taken from a young man in good health and CMV-seronegative.

V and J are TRBV6-1 and TRBJ2-3; TRBD2 matches 9 bases. Losses at the gene ends were 4 bases for V and 5 bases for J; bases not matched to a gene: 7. The CDR3 length is 15 residues. The V gene's germline CDR1 is MNHNS and CDR2 SASEGT. The CDR3 sequence: CASSVSGSRGDTQYF. In DNA form, the CDR3 reads TGTGCCAGCAGTGTTAGCGGGAGTCGGGGAGATACGCAGTATTTT.

This clone is a singleton in its sample. This chain connects TRBV30 to TRBJ2-1, with 7 positions matching TRBD2. From germline, CDR1 is GTSNPN and CDR2 SVGIG (reference sequence). CDR3 length equals 15 residues. J was trimmed by 0 bases and V by 3 bases; bases with no gene match: 5. This CDR3 is CAWRRAGTSYNEQFF. DNA for the CDR3: TGTGCCTGGAGGAGAGCGGGGACCTCCTACAATGAGCAGTTCTTC.

This clone has a handful of counts. This chain uses TRBV6-1 with TRBJ2-1, with TRBD2 identical over 13 bases. CDR3 size: 17 residues. V trimming: 1 base; J trimming: 7 bases; junction bases outside the gene matches: 7. In germline, CDR1 is MNHNS, CDR2 SASEGT. The CDR3 spells CASSEVRLAGGSNEQFF. Here the CDR3 DNA reads TGTGCCAGCAGTGAAGTGAGACTAGCGGGGGGCTCAAATGAGCAGTTCTTC.

The rearrangement joins TRBV10-3 to TRBJ2-5, with 7 bases lining up with TRBD1. The J call may be faulty, since TRBJ2-7 better matches the DNA end. The CDR3 consists of 16 residues. CDR1 is ENHRY and CDR2 is SYGVKD in the germline V gene. The CDR3 DNA is TGTGCCATCAGTGTGGAAAGAGGACAGGTATCCTACGAGCAGTACTTC. Its protein product is CAISVERGQVSYEQYF.

The chain couples TRBV7-3 to TRBJ1-4; D might be TRBD1 (5 bases). The CDR3 extends over 13 amino acids. V lost 5 bases to trimming and J lost 8 bases, with 12 bases between them. Germline V gives CDR1 SGHTA, CDR2 FQGTGA. The CDR3 DNA reads TGTGCCAGCAGCCTCGACAGATACGAAAAACTGTTTTTT. Translated: CASSLDRYEKLFF.

This clone was seen once. The V and J genes are TRBV11-1 and TRBJ1-3; TRBD1 is a possible D gene (5 bases). Trimming shortened V by 5 bases and J by 2 bases, and 16 bases separated the two germline ends. From germline, CDR1 is SGHAT and CDR2 FQDESV (reference sequence). The length of the CDR3 is 16 residues. CDR3 sequence (DNA): TGTGCCAGCAGCGCCACGTCAGGGACTCCTGGAAACACCATATATTTT. It codes for CASSATSGTPGNTIYF.

This clone was counted a few times. The V and J genes are TRBV10-1 and TRBJ2-7; D might be TRBD2 (5 bases). Germline CDR1 is WNHNN and CDR2 is SYGVQD (reference sequence). The V and J ends lost 5 bases and 7 bases respectively, with 6 bases between them. The CDR3 covers 10 residues. DNA of the CDR3: TGCGCCAGCAGTACGGGGGAGCAGTACTTC. Translation gives CASSTGEQYF.

The rearrangement uses TRBV5-1 and TRBJ1-1; D possibly corresponds to TRBD1 (5 bases). Germline-derived CDR1 and CDR2 are SGHRS and YFSETQ. Trimming cost V 0 bases and J 10 bases, with 13 bases left between them. The CDR3 is 13 amino acids. The CDR3 nucleotides read TGCGCCAGCAGCTTGGAAGCCAGGGATGGAGCTTTCTTT. As protein: CASSLEARDGAFF.

The V and J genes are TRBV5-1 and TRBJ2-2; D perhaps matches TRBD1 (5 bases). This CDR3 comprises 14 residues. From germline, CDR1 is SGHRS and CDR2 YFSETQ. Trimming pared 4 bases from V and 2 bases from J, leaving 9 bases between. The CDR3 here is CASSVGHNTGELFF. The CDR3 DNA is TGCGCCAGCAGCGTCGGACACAACACCGGGGAGCTGTTTTTT. The whole variable domain, filled in from reference TRBV5-1 and TRBJ2-2, reads KAGVTQTPRYLIKTRGQQVTLSCSPISGHRSVSWYQQTPGQGLQFLFEYFSETQRNKGNFPGRFSGRQFSNSRSEMNVSTLELGDSALYLCASSVGHNTGELFFGEGSRLTVL.

V is TRBV21-1 and J is TRBJ2-1; the table's D gene call, TRBD2, was not cross checked with the DNA. TRBV21-1 counts as a pseudogene. This CDR3 region has 20 residues. CDR3 bases: TGTGCCAGCAGAAAAGGGCGGGTAGGCTGTTACCTACTTCGGGGCAATGAGCAGTTCTTC. Translated, it gives CASRKGRVGCYLLRGNEQFF.

The chain carries TRBV7-9 and TRBJ1-1; D unclear. CDR3 length equals 12 residues. Trimming took off 2 bases at V and 8 bases at J, with 9 bases between the two ends. Germline CDR1 reads SEHNR; CDR2 reads FQNEAQ (reference sequence). This chain's CDR3 is CASSLLAGEAFF. The CDR3 region has the DNA TGTGCCAGCAGCTTACTTGCGGGGGAAGCTTTCTTT.

DNA for the CDR3: TGCGCCAGCAGCCACGACAGGGCCTCCACTGAAGCTTTCTTT. It translates to CASSHDRASTEAFF. This chain links TRBV4-3 with TRBJ1-1, with 7 bases fitting TRBD1. There are 14 residues in the CDR3. Trimming removed 3 bases from V and 4 bases from J; junction bases left unmatched: 5. Germline assignment: CDR1 LGHNA and CDR2 YSLEER.

This sequence joins TRBV6-1 and TRBJ2-7; 7 bases line up with TRBD2. The trim removed 7 bases at V and 6 bases at J, leaving 12 bases unmatched. Germline CDR1 MNHNS, CDR2 SASEGT. CDR3 length equals 14 residues. The DNA for the CDR3 is TGTGCCAGCACGTCCCTAGAGGGAGGGGCCGAGCAGTACTTC. This encodes CASTSLEGGAEQYF.

J is TRBJ2-5 and V is TRBV5-6, with a weak D call TRBD1 (5 bases). This CDR3 is built from 12 residues. V gave up 4 bases and J gave up 2 bases, with 6 bases separating them. CDR1 and CDR2 from the germline V gene are SGHDT and YYEEEE. CDR3 sequence reads: CASSRQQETQYF. The DNA of the CDR3 is TGTGCCAGCAGCAGACAGCAAGAGACCCAGTACTTC.

This clone came up once. The chain carries TRBV18 and TRBJ2-5, with TRBD2 matching over 8 bases. CDR1 and CDR2 from the germline V gene are KGHSH and LQKENI. The CDR3 covers 15 residues. Trimming cost V 3 bases and J 0 bases; bases outside gene matches: 3. The CDR3, as DNA: TGTGCCAGCTCACCCGCGGGAGGTTACCAAGAGACCCAGTACTTC. Amino acids: CASSPAGGYQETQYF.

The rearrangement joins TRBV7-8 to TRBJ1-5; no clear D. This CDR3 has 16 amino acids. Germline values: CDR1 SGHVS, CDR2 FQNEAQ. Trimming left V 1 base short and J 0 bases short, with 10 bases between. CDR3 DNA sequence: TGTGCCAGCAGCTTAGAGCGGTCTTATAGCAATCAGCCCCAGCATTTT. This gives the protein CASSLERSYSNQPQHF.

The rearrangement uses TRBV28 and TRBJ1-4; D may be TRBD1 (5 bases). V lost 5 bases to trimming and J lost 8 bases, with 21 bases between them. The CDR3 length is 16 residues. Germline CDR1 reads MDHEN; CDR2 reads SYDVKM. In nucleotides, the CDR3 is TGTGCCAGCAGTCCGACCCTTGGGGCAGACGCCGAAAAACTGTTTTTT. It is translated as CASSPTLGADAEKLFF.

The CDR3, as DNA: TGTGCCTGGGAGGCTAGCGGCAGCACAGATACGCAGTATTTT. Its translation: CAWEASGSTDTQYF. The V and J genes are TRBV30 and TRBJ2-3, with TRBD2 identical over 7 bases. The CDR3 has 14 amino acids. V lost 5 bases, J lost 0 bases, and 5 bases stayed unmatched. The V gene's germline CDR1 is GTSNPN and CDR2 SVGIG (reference sequence).

The chain carries TRBV10-3 and TRBJ2-7; 8 bases fit TRBD1. The CDR3 runs 14 residues. CDR1 and CDR2 (germline): ENHRY, SYGVKD. With V trimmed by 4 bases and J by 5 bases, 7 bases remained unmatched. The CDR3 protein is CAISVGTGRDEQYF. The CDR3 DNA reads as TGTGCCATCAGTGTAGGGACAGGACGTGACGAGCAGTACTTC.

The CDR3 reads CASRPPLGQSGQYF. The CDR3 nucleotides are TGTGCCAGCAGGCCACCCCTGGGACAGAGTGGGCAGTACTTC. The genes are TRBV28 and TRBJ2-5; 7 bases map to TRBD1. The CDR3 length is 14 residues. The germline CDR1 and CDR2 sequences are MDHEN and SYDVKM. V shed 6 bases and J 11 bases; nucleotides not matched to a gene: 15.

This clone was counted a few times. The rearrangement uses TRBV7-2 and TRBJ1-2; 8 nucleotides line up with TRBD1. Germline assignment: CDR1 SGHTA and CDR2 FQGNSA. This CDR3 spans 14 amino acids. V lost 5 bases, J lost 5 bases, and 7 bases stayed unmatched. CDR3 sequence: CASSPDRGGYGYTF. DNA for the CDR3: TGTGCCAGCAGCCCAGACAGGGGAGGTTATGGCTACACCTTC. Drawing the rest from reference TRBV7-2 and TRBJ1-2, the complete variable domain is GAGVSQSPSNKVTEKGKDVELRCDPISGHTALYWYRQSLGQGLEFLIYFQGNSAPDKSGLPSDRFSAERTGGSVSTLTIQRTQQEDSAVYLCASSPDRGGYGYTFGSGTRLTVV.

The CDR3, as DNA: TGTGCCAGCAGCCGTAATCCGGGACAGGGGAACACTGAAGCTTTCTTT. Its protein is CASSRNPGQGNTEAFF. The chain carries TRBV5-4 and TRBJ1-1, with 9 bases identical to TRBD1. Looked up from germline, CDR1 is SGHNT and CDR2 is YYREEE (reference sequence). The trim removed 4 bases at V and 1 base at J, leaving 8 bases unmatched. The CDR3 length is 16 residues.

A few counts support this clone. V is TRBV10-3 and J is TRBJ1-3, with D hard to call. Germline CDR1 and CDR2: ENHRY and SYGVKD. V shed 0 bases and J shed 0 bases, with 9 bases lying between them. The CDR3 totals 16 residues. CDR3 in amino acids: CAISESAPSSGNTIYF. CDR3 bases: TGTGCCATCAGTGAGTCGGCCCCTAGCTCTGGAAACACCATATATTTT.

The CDR3 nucleotides are TGTGCCAGCAGTTCCCAGGGTCATGGCACCGGGGAGCTGTTTTTT. It encodes CASSSQGHGTGELFF. The rearrangement links TRBV28 to TRBJ2-2, with TRBD1 as a possible D gene (5 bases). The CDR3 sequence is 15 residues long. Trimming removed 4 bases from V and 4 bases from J, with 13 bases in between. Per germline, CDR1 MDHEN and CDR2 SYDVKM.

V gene TRBV29-1 combines with J gene TRBJ2-2; D possibly corresponds to TRBD1 (6 bases). Germline CDR1 reads SQVTM; CDR2 reads ANQGSEA. The CDR3 is 14 residues long. V was cut by 4 bases and J by 3 bases, with 12 bases left in between. CDR3 region: CSVVWDTYTGELFF. In nucleotides, the CDR3 is TGCAGCGTTGTTTGGGACACCTACACCGGGGAGCTGTTTTTT.

The gene calls are TRBV15 and TRBJ2-7; D unresolved. Germline V CDR1 and CDR2: LNHNV, YYDKDF (reference sequence). The CDR3 covers 14 residues. Trimming left V 5 bases short and J 1 base short, with 12 bases between. The CDR3 sequence is CATSGSRGSYEQYF. CDR3 DNA: TGTGCCACCAGCGGGTCCCGAGGTTCCTACGAGCAGTACTTC.